What follows are 16 T cell receptor beta chains derived from one specimen sequenced in a study of preoperative IRX-2 immunotherapy in early breast cancer. Specified treatment: preoperative locoregional IRX-2 cytokine immunotherapy. Sequencing used immunoSEQ multiplex PCR; TCRdb keeps in-frame clones, though not all of them. This sample has some 32,000 clones, with roughly four fifths found just once. The sample was lymph node tissue, taken from a patient treated with IRX-2 immunotherapy. The origin of the receptors is a human donor with breast cancer.

The gene calls are TRBV28 and TRBJ2-3, with 8 bases matching TRBD2. After removal of 6 bases from V and 3 bases from J, the junction contained 8 bases not matched to a gene. CDR1 is MDHEN, CDR2 SYDVKM, per germline. This CDR3 spans 15 amino acids. The CDR3 sequence is CASRVAGGETDTQYF. As DNA, the CDR3 is TGTGCCAGCAGGGTGGCGGGGGGAGAGACAGATACGCAGTATTTT.

In its sample, this clone was seen once. The CDR3 here is CASSLGLAQTQYF. CDR3 bases: TGTGCCAGCAGTTTGGGACTAGCTCAGACCCAGTACTTC. This rearrangement joins TRBV6-8 to TRBJ2-5; 9 bases line up with TRBD2. Germline V gene lookup returns CDR1 MNHGY and CDR2 SAAAGT. The CDR3 totals 13 residues. With V trimmed by 4 bases and J by 6 bases, 3 bases remained unmatched.

The J gene is TRBJ1-2, the V gene TRBV23-1; D unclear. TRBV23-1 is classed as an ORF, of uncertain function. Trimming shortened V by 4 bases and J by 6 bases, and 21 bases separated the two germline ends. The CDR3 spans 16 residues. The CDR3 region is CASSPLIVEGVDGYTF. CDR3 nucleotide sequence: TGCGCCAGCAGTCCCCTGATTGTTGAGGGCGTCGATGGCTACACCTTC.

This clone has only one observation. This rearrangement joins TRBV19 to TRBJ1-2, with D tentatively TRBD1 (5 bases). The CDR3 is 13 residues long. CDR1 and CDR2 (germline): LNHDA, SQIVND (reference sequence). Trimming cost V 3 bases and J 2 bases, with 7 bases left between them. The CDR3 protein is CASSIGGNYGYTF. CDR3 DNA sequence: TGTGCCAGTAGTATCGGGGGAAACTATGGCTACACCTTC.

The chain carries TRBV6-8 and TRBJ2-2, with D possibly matching TRBD1 (6 bases). V shed 4 bases and J shed 3 bases, with 9 bases lying between them. Looked up from germline, CDR1 is MNHGY and CDR2 is SAAAGT. The CDR3 contains 14 residues. The chain's CDR3 is CASSFNRDTGELFF. CDR3 nucleotide sequence: TGTGCCAGCAGTTTCAACAGGGACACCGGGGAGCTGTTTTTT.

This clone was counted once. The chain carries TRBV6-8 and TRBJ1-2; D possibly corresponds to TRBD1 (5 bases). The CDR3 has 14 residues. Germline-derived CDR1 and CDR2 are MNHGY and SAAAGT. V was clipped by 3 bases and J by 2 bases, with 10 bases between them. CDR3 nucleotides: TGTGCCAGCAGTTATGGAGGACACAACTATGGCTACACCTTC. It is translated as CASSYGGHNYGYTF.

The chain links TRBV18 to TRBJ1-4; TRBD1 might be the D (5 bases). Germline V gene lookup returns CDR1 KGHSH and CDR2 LQKENI. V lost 3 bases and J lost 8, with 10 bases in between. This CDR3 has 13 residues. CDR3 nucleotide sequence: TGTGCCAGCTCACCTCGGAGGGACGAAAAACTGTTTTTT. It codes for CASSPRRDEKLFF.

The chain links TRBV19 to TRBJ1-3, with D hard to call. CDR3 length: 13 residues. V dropped 5 bases and J dropped 9 bases, with 14 bases sitting between them. Germline lookup yields CDR1 LNHDA and CDR2 SQIVND (reference sequence). The CDR3 sequence is CASSLRASITIYF. The CDR3 bases are TGTGCCAGTAGTCTAAGGGCCTCCATCACCATATATTTT.

V is TRBV6-8 and J is TRBJ2-3, with D possibly matching TRBD2 (7 bases). V was shortened by 10 bases and J by 4 bases, with 21 bases between the two germline ends. This CDR3 has 15 residues. The germline gives CDR1 MNHGY, CDR2 SAAAGT. The CDR3 here is CATSREGRGSDTQYF. In DNA, the CDR3 is TGTGCCACTTCCAGGGAGGGGAGGGGGTCAGATACGCAGTATTTT.

The genes are TRBV19 and TRBJ2-1; TRBD1 or TRBD2 may be the D gene (5 bases each). The CDR3 spans 16 residues. CDR1 and CDR2 (germline): LNHDA, SQIVND (reference sequence). Trimming cost V 5 bases and J 0 bases, with 14 bases left between them. The CDR3 loop is CASSARDDYSYNEQFF. Here the CDR3 DNA reads TGTGCCAGTAGTGCTAGGGACGACTACTCCTACAATGAGCAGTTCTTC. Drawing the rest from reference TRBV19 and TRBJ2-1, the complete variable domain is DGGITQSPKYLFRKEGQNVTLSCEQNLNHDAMYWYRQDPGQGLRLIYYSQIVNDFQKGDIAEGYSVSREKKESFPLTVTSAQKNPTAFYLCASSARDDYSYNEQFFGPGTRLTVL.

The V call is TRBV11-3, the J call TRBJ1-2, with D tentatively TRBD1 (5 bases). Germline V lookup: CDR1 SGHNT, CDR2 YENEEA. V dropped 1 base and J dropped 3 bases, with 9 bases sitting between them. The CDR3 is made up of 14 amino acids. CDR3 in DNA: TGTGCCAGCAGCTTAGGCGGCAGGGACTATGGCTACACCTTC. This encodes CASSLGGRDYGYTF.

The chain joins TRBV28 to TRBJ2-1, with 10 bases identical to TRBD2. V was pared by 6 bases and J by 2 bases, with 4 bases of the junction left unmatched. Germline lookup yields CDR1 MDHEN and CDR2 SYDVKM. The CDR3 runs to 15 residues. The CDR3 region is CASSRTSGTYNEQFF. CDR3 bases: TGTGCCAGCAGCCGGACTAGCGGAACCTACAATGAGCAGTTCTTC.

This chain links TRBV28 with TRBJ2-7, with D perhaps TRBD1 (5 bases). Germline values: CDR1 MDHEN, CDR2 SYDVKM. This CDR3 region has 13 residues. The ends were cut back, 4 bases at V and 3 bases at J, with 10 bases in the middle. Written as DNA, the CDR3 is TGTGCCAGCAGTTACCTGACAGTCTACGAGCAGTACTTC. It is translated as CASSYLTVYEQYF.

The V call is TRBV15, the J call TRBJ2-5, with 10 bases lining up with TRBD1. The CDR3 sequence is 15 residues long. Germline V gives CDR1 LNHNV, CDR2 YYDKDF (reference sequence). The ends lost 4 bases at V and 3 bases at J; junction bases unmatched: 5. CDR3 in amino acids: CATSKSGTGEETQYF. In DNA, the CDR3 is TGTGCCACCAGCAAAAGCGGGACAGGGGAAGAGACCCAGTACTTC.

The genes are TRBV18 and TRBJ1-3; no definite D call. Germline CDR1 KGHSH, CDR2 LQKENI. V lost 1 base to trimming and J lost 0 bases, with 13 bases between them. CDR3 length: 17 amino acids. CDR3 bases: TGTGCCAGCTCACCACGCCCTGGACTGAGCTCTGGAAACACCATATATTTT. Amino acid sequence: CASSPRPGLSSGNTIYF. The complete variable domain, with remaining parts taken from reference TRBV18 and TRBJ1-3, reads NAGVMQNPRHLVRRRGQEARLRCSPMKGHSHVYWYRQLPEEGLKFMVYLQKENIIDESGMPKERFSAEFPKEGPSILRIQQVVRGDSAAYFCASSPRPGLSSGNTIYFGEGSWLTVV.

V is TRBV14 and J is TRBJ2-5; no firm D call. V was cut by 1 base and J by 10 bases, with 13 bases left in between. This CDR3 region has 13 residues. CDR1 SGHDN and CDR2 FVKESK come from the germline V gene. In DNA, the CDR3 is TGTGCCAGCAGCCAAGGTCGGCCCGCTGGCCAGTACTTC. Translating it yields CASSQGRPAGQYF.